The 12 T cell receptor beta chains below were found in one sample sequenced in a study of cytomegalovirus exposure and HLA in healthy donors. Primers included in the PCR were 60 Vbeta and 13 Jbeta primers. Profiled with immunoSEQ multiplex PCR; TCRdb holds only in-frame clones, not every one. The sample has around 130,000 clones; around three quarters are singletons. Sequenced material: PBMCs. The receptors here all came from a woman aged 50 to 60 in good health and CMV-seronegative.

This chain joins TRBV4-1 and TRBJ2-1, with 8 bases fitting TRBD2. Germline loops: CDR1 MGHRA, CDR2 YSYEKL. This CDR3 is 15 amino acids long. V was pared by 2 bases and J by 10 bases, with 10 bases of the junction left unmatched. DNA for the CDR3: TGCGCCAGCAGCCAACCCGGGCGGGGGGCAGGGGAGCAGTTCTTC. Residues: CASSQPGRGAGEQFF.

The rearrangement links TRBV28 to TRBJ2-7; 11 nucleotides align to TRBD2. Germline lookup yields CDR1 MDHEN and CDR2 SYDVKM. This CDR3 is 15 amino acids long. V gave up 5 bases and J gave up 3 bases; unmatched junction bases: 6. CDR3 coding DNA: TGTGCCAGCAGTGCCACTAGCGGGAGACTCTACGAGCAGTACTTC. Its translation is CASSATSGRLYEQYF. Filled out from reference TRBV28 and TRBJ2-7, the complete variable domain reads DVKVTQSSRYLVKRTGEKVFLECVQDMDHENMFWYRQDPGLGLRLIYFSYDVKMKEKGDIPEGYSVSREKKERFSLILESASTNQTSMYLCASSATSGRLYEQYFGPGTRLTVT.

The chain links TRBV27 to TRBJ2-1; maybe TRBD1 (6 bases). Germline V lookup: CDR1 MNHEY, CDR2 SMNVEV (reference sequence). The V end was cut by 0 bases, the J end by 7 bases, with 13 bases between. This CDR3 is 15 amino acids long. CDR3 nucleotide sequence: TGTGCCAGCAGTTTATCGGGCACAGGGTTGAATGAGCAGTTCTTC. Protein product: CASSLSGTGLNEQFF.

This CDR3 reads CASSSTLGGADTEAFF. The CDR3 nucleotides are TGCGCCAGCAGCTCAACGCTTGGGGGCGCGGACACTGAAGCTTTCTTT. The genes are TRBV5-1 and TRBJ1-1, with a weak D call TRBD1 (6 bases). The CDR3 length is 16 residues. Germline assignment: CDR1 SGHRS and CDR2 YFSETQ. V shed 3 bases and J shed 3 bases, with 18 bases lying between them.

The chain carries TRBV18 and TRBJ1-4, with a possible D match to TRBD1 (6 bases). The CDR3 sequence is 13 residues long. Germline assignment: CDR1 KGHSH and CDR2 LQKENI. Trimming cost V 6 bases and J 5 bases, with 10 bases left between them. In DNA, the CDR3 is TGTGCCAGCTCGACAGGTCCGAATGAAAAACTGTTTTTT. Amino acid sequence: CASSTGPNEKLFF.

As to this clone: The same CDR3 can be traced to other DNA sequences in this sample. This chain connects TRBV6-5 to TRBJ1-2; 9 bases are a match to TRBD1. The CDR3 sequence is 12 residues long. The V gene's germline CDR1 is MNHEY and CDR2 SVGAGI. After removal of 5 bases from V and 6 bases from J, the junction contained 1 base not matched to a gene. CDR3 coding DNA: TGTGCCAGCAGTCGGACAGGGGATGGCTACACCTTC. Translating it yields CASSRTGDGYTF.

The chain recombines TRBV6-1 with TRBJ2-2; 11 nucleotides match TRBD2. Germline CDR1 and CDR2: MNHNS and SASEGT. The CDR3 sequence is 16 residues long. The trim removed 4 bases at V and 0 bases at J, leaving 1 base unmatched. CDR3: CASSALAGANTGELFF. DNA of the CDR3: TGTGCCAGCAGTGCACTAGCGGGAGCGAACACCGGGGAGCTGTTTTTT.

J is TRBJ2-3 and V is TRBV7-8; D ambiguous. Germline CDR1 SGHVS, CDR2 FQNEAQ. The CDR3 loop spans 17 amino acids. V lost 0 bases, J lost 2 bases, and 15 bases lay in between. CDR3 DNA: TGTGCCAGCAGCTTAGCGCTCGGGTCCGCTGTCACAGATACGCAGTATTTT. Translated: CASSLALGSAVTDTQYF.

This chain uses TRBV9 with TRBJ1-4; D unclear. CDR1 SGDLS and CDR2 YYNGEE come from the germline V gene. The CDR3 runs to 13 residues. The V and J ends lost 3 bases and 7 bases respectively, with 10 bases between them. The CDR3 DNA reads as TGTGCCAGCAGCGACGGGTTGAGTGAAAAACTGTTTTTT. Its translation: CASSDGLSEKLFF.

This sequence joins TRBV19 and TRBJ2-1; the D is unclear. V was clipped by 7 bases and J by 8 bases, with 18 bases between them. The CDR3 extends over 14 amino acids. Germline CDR1 and CDR2: LNHDA and SQIVND (reference sequence). The CDR3 bases are TGTGCCAGTAACCCATTAATTGAACGGGATGAGCAGTTCTTC. The encoded protein is CASNPLIERDEQFF.

This clone was picked up one time. V usage is TRBV13 and J usage is TRBJ2-1; TRBD2 matches at 9 bases. Trimming removed 2 bases from V and 7 bases from J; junction bases left unmatched: 12. The germline gives CDR1 PRHDT, CDR2 FYEKMQ (reference sequence). CDR3 length: 17 amino acids. CDR3 sequence reads: CASSLSPGLAGVNEQFF. CDR3 bases: TGTGCCAGCAGCTTATCCCCAGGGTTAGCGGGAGTGAATGAGCAGTTCTTC.

The V and J genes are TRBV19 and TRBJ2-3; D perhaps matches TRBD2 (5 bases). Per germline, CDR1 LNHDA and CDR2 SQIVND (reference sequence). V shed 7 bases and J shed 6 bases, with 14 bases lying between them. The CDR3 runs 13 residues. As DNA, the CDR3 is TGTGCCAGTAATAGCGCGGGCTCGGATACGCAGTATTTT. It specifies CASNSAGSDTQYF.